The source of this TCR beta chain is a study of CD8+ T cells in alopecia areata. As for the study in general: The authors scored treated patients' severity by affected scalp percentage.

The treatment: oral pan-JAK inhibitor, 5-10 mg twice daily. The germline V and J ends were trimmed by 2 bases and 0 bases, with 16 bases remaining between them. This CDR3 comprises 17 residues. Per germline, CDR1 SEHNR and CDR2 FQNEAQ (reference sequence). RNA was isolated and reverse transcribed to cDNA, the sequencing template. The repertoire was sequenced with immunoSEQ multiplex PCR; TCRdb's copy has only in-frame clones and lacks some. The sample has hundreds of thousands of clones, under 40% seen once; the top ten hold 0.48%. The sequencing used CD4+ T cells sorted from blood, collected at approximately week 30, from a patient treated with tofacitinib. The V gene is TRBV7-9, the J gene TRBJ1-1, with D perhaps TRBD1 (6 bases). This receptor was taken from a human donor with alopecia areata. In nucleotides, the CDR3 is TGTGCCAGCAGCTTACGAAGGACAGTATACATGAACACTGAAGCTTTCTTT. Translation gives CASSLRRTVYMNTEAFF. Together with reference TRBV7-9 and TRBJ1-1, the CDR3 gives the full variable domain: DTGVSQNPRHKITKRGQNVTFRCDPISEHNRLYWYRQTLGQGPEFLTYFQNEAQLEKSRLLSDRFSAERPKGSFSTLEIQRTEQGDSAMYLCASSLRRTVYMNTEAFFGQGTRLTVV.